The clone carrying this T cell receptor beta chain was observed many times. 5'-RACE, quantitative and with molecular barcodes, yielded the TCR beta libraries. TCRdb reprocessed the 5' RACE reads via MiXCR and lists one record per CDR3 protein. The data hold some 350,000 distinct CDR3 sequences, with about 15% observed a single time. The germline V and J ends were trimmed by 1 base and 6 bases, with 8 bases remaining between them. Germline loops: CDR1 SGHTA, CDR2 FQGNSA. The CDR3 loop spans 13 amino acids. The source of the sample is a study of CD8 T cells in ankylosing spondylitis. The chain uses TRBV7-2 and TRBJ2-3; maybe TRBD2 (5 bases). The sample consisted of blood, either unsorted or a sorted T cell fraction (not recorded which). The source is a male donor with ankylosing spondylitis or in good health (not recorded which). As DNA, the CDR3 is TGTGCCAGCAGCTTAGGCGGGCCGGATACGCAGTATTTT. Protein: CASSLGGPDTQYF.